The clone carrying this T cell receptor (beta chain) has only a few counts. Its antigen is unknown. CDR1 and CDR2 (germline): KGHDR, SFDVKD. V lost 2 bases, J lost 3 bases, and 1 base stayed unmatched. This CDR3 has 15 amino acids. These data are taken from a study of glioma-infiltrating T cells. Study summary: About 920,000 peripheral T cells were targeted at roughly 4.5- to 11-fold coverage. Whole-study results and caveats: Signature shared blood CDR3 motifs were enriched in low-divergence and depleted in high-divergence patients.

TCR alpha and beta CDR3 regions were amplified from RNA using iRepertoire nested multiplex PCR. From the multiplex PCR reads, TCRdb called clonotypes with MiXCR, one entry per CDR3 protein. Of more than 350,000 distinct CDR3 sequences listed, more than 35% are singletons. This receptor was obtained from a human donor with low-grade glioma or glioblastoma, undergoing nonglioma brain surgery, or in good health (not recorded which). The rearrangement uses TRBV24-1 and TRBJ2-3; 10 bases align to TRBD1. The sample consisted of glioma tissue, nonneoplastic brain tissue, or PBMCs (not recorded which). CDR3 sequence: CATSDWGQGTDTQYF. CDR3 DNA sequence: TGTGCCACCAGTGATTGGGGACAGGGGACAGATACGCAGTATTTT.